These 23 T cell receptor beta chains originate from one sample sequenced in a study of blood T cell repertoires in COVID-19. Generated by immunoSEQ multiplex PCR, the TCRdb table keeps only in-frame clones and is missing some. The sample consists of roughly 84,000 clones, about 85% of them appearing once. Sequencing was done on a sample of peripheral blood. The source of these receptors is an elderly man with active or convalescent COVID-19.

The gene calls are TRBV5-4 and TRBJ2-2; D perhaps matches TRBD1 (6 bases). The CDR3 has 15 residues. CDR1 SGHNT and CDR2 YYREEE come from the germline V gene (reference sequence). Trimming stripped 5 bases from V and 0 bases from J, with 11 bases between. CDR3 DNA: TGTGCCAGCAGGGGTGGGGGCCCGAACACCGGGGAGCTGTTTTTT. This gives the protein CASRGGGPNTGELFF.

The genes are TRBV19 and TRBJ1-4; the match to TRBD1 covers 9 bases. Trimming cost V 5 bases and J 12 bases; bases outside gene matches: 13. There are 15 residues in the CDR3. The germline gives CDR1 LNHDA, CDR2 SQIVND (reference sequence). CDR3 nucleotide sequence: TGTGCCAGTAGTTCGGGACAGGGTCTGGGTTCTGAACTGTTTTTT. Its protein is CASSSGQGLGSELFF. Looking up the rest from reference TRBV19 and TRBJ1-4 gives the full variable domain: DGGITQSPKYLFRKEGQNVTLSCEQNLNHDAMYWYRQDPGQGLRLIYYSQIVNDFQKGDIAEGYSVSREKKESFPLTVTSAQKNPTAFYLCASSSGQGLGSELFFGSGTQLSVL.

The chain uses TRBV13 and TRBJ2-7, with a possible D match to TRBD2 (6 bases). V was clipped by 4 bases and J by 0 bases, with 19 bases between them. This CDR3 is 17 amino acids long. CDR1 and CDR2 from the germline V gene are PRHDT and FYEKMQ (reference sequence). CDR3 DNA: TGTGCCAGCAGCTCCCGCGGGGACCATTTTAACTCCTACGAGCAGTACGTC. It codes for CASSSRGDHFNSYEQYV.

This chain connects TRBV10-3 to TRBJ2-1; 14 bases are a match to TRBD2. Germline V gene data show CDR1 as ENHRY and CDR2 as SYGVKD. Trimming at V came to 5 bases and at J to 10 bases, leaving 22 bases not matched to a gene. CDR3 length equals 20 residues. The CDR3 is CAISTGTSGSFGTASREQFF. The CDR3 DNA sequence: TGTGCCATCAGTACCGGGACTAGCGGGAGCTTTGGTACAGCCTCACGGGAGCAGTTCTTC.

The chain is built from TRBV5-1 and TRBJ2-5; TRBD2 matches 8 bases. The V gene end was trimmed by 4 bases and the J gene end by 5 bases; junction bases not matched to a gene: 4. This CDR3 comprises 13 residues. In germline, CDR1 is SGHRS, CDR2 YFSETQ. The DNA of the CDR3 is TGCGCCAGCAGCACCGGGAGGGCGGAGACCCAGTACTTC. Its protein product is CASSTGRAETQYF.

The rearrangement uses TRBV6-2 or TRBV6-3 and TRBJ1-5; 7 bases map to TRBD1. The CDR3 spans 16 residues. CDR1 MNHEY and CDR2 SVGEGT come from the germline V gene. The junction had 10 bases not matched to a gene; V was cut back by 0 bases and J by 8 bases. CDR3 protein: CASSYSNRGGGKPQHF. The CDR3 DNA sequence: TGTGCCAGCAGTTACTCGAACAGGGGCGGGGGGAAGCCCCAGCATTTT.

The chain has TRBV9 and TRBJ2-3, with TRBD2 identical over 7 bases. This CDR3 has 16 residues. CDR1 and CDR2 from the germline V gene are SGDLS and YYNGEE. Trimming cost V 5 bases and J 0 bases; bases outside gene matches: 9. The CDR3 DNA reads TGTGCCAGCAGTGCCCCCCTAGCGGAGAGCACAGATACGCAGTATTTT. It translates to CASSAPLAESTDTQYF.

J is TRBJ1-1 and V is TRBV7-9; D possibly corresponds to TRBD1 (5 bases). Germline CDR1 SEHNR, CDR2 FQNEAQ (reference sequence). There are 15 residues in the CDR3. The V gene lost 1 base and the J gene lost 1 base, with 10 bases spanning the gap. CDR3 sequence: CASSLGGVQNTEAFF. Here the CDR3 DNA reads TGTGCCAGCAGCTTAGGGGGGGTGCAGAACACTGAAGCTTTCTTT.

This clone was picked up a small number of times. The chain recombines TRBV3-1 (or the pseudogene TRBV3-2) with TRBJ2-7, with a possible D match to TRBD1 (5 bases). Trimming cost V 3 bases and J 4 bases, with 10 bases left between them. There are 13 residues in the CDR3. Germline V gene data show CDR1 as LGHDT and CDR2 as YNNKEL (reference sequence). The CDR3 DNA is TGTGCCAGCAGCCATGGGGCTGCGTACGAGCAGTACGTC. It yields the protein CASSHGAAYEQYV.

This chain connects TRBV27 to TRBJ1-6; the D gene is possibly TRBD1 (6 bases). V lost 10 bases and J 7 bases, leaving 14 bases between the germline ends. The germline gives CDR1 MNHEY, CDR2 SMNVEV (reference sequence). The CDR3 has 13 amino acids. The CDR3 DNA follows: TGTGCCACAAAAGGACAGCAAAATTCACCCCTCCACTTT. Amino acids: CATKGQQNSPLHF.

The V call is TRBV24-1, the J call TRBJ1-5; the D gene is possibly TRBD1 (5 bases). CDR1 KGHDR and CDR2 SFDVKD come from the germline V gene. V shed 4 bases and J shed 2 bases, with 8 bases lying between them. This CDR3 is 14 amino acids long. The CDR3 DNA follows: TGTGCCACCAGTGACACGACAGGCAATCAGCCCCAGCATTTT. Translated: CATSDTTGNQPQHF.

The V call is TRBV20-1, the J call TRBJ2-7, with D unclear. CDR3 size: 11 residues. Trimming cost V 6 bases and J 6 bases, with 12 bases left between them. The V gene's germline CDR1 is DFQATT and CDR2 SNEGSKA (reference sequence). CDR3: CSARKGAEQYV. For the CDR3, the DNA is TGCAGTGCCCGCAAAGGAGCCGAGCAGTACGTC.

The chain has TRBV3-1 (or the pseudogene TRBV3-2) and TRBJ1-2; D unclear. V shed 2 bases and J shed 5 bases, with 12 bases lying between them. Germline V CDR1 and CDR2: LGHDT, YNNKEL (reference sequence). The CDR3 is made up of 14 amino acids. CDR3 region: CASSQSQRGYGYTF. In DNA, the CDR3 is TGTGCCAGCAGCCAATCCCAGCGCGGATATGGCTACACCTTC.

The chain is built from TRBV10-2 and TRBJ1-1; D not resolved. This CDR3 is 16 amino acids long. The germline CDR1 and CDR2 sequences are WSHSY and SAAADI. V lost 10 bases, J lost 1 base, and 22 bases lay in between. CDR3 nucleotide sequence: TGCGCCACGCGCACCCCCCACCGCGTTGAGAACACTGAAGCTTTCTTT. Translation gives CATRTPHRVENTEAFF.

CDR3 nucleotides: TGTGCCAGCAGCCCCTTGAACACCGGGGAGCTGTTTTTT. This gives the protein CASSPLNTGELFF. The rearrangement joins TRBV3-1 (or the pseudogene TRBV3-2) to TRBJ2-2; no firm D call. V lost 4 bases and J 1 base, leaving 4 bases between the germline ends. CDR1 and CDR2 from the germline V gene are LGHDT and YNNKEL (reference sequence). This CDR3 has 13 amino acids.

This clone has a handful of counts. The chain employs TRBV9 and TRBJ2-2; a possible D gene is TRBD1 (5 bases). In germline, CDR1 is SGDLS, CDR2 YYNGEE. V lost 1 base and J lost 4, with 11 bases in between. This CDR3 is built from 15 residues. CDR3 protein: CASSVRSGRTGELFF. The CDR3 nucleotides read TGTGCCAGCAGCGTACGGTCAGGGCGCACCGGGGAGCTGTTTTTT.

The chain employs TRBV25-1 and TRBJ1-1; TRBD1 aligns across 7 bases. From germline, CDR1 is MGHDK and CDR2 SYGVNS. The V segment lost 6 bases and the J segment 6 bases; nucleotides outside the gene matches: 4. CDR3 length equals 12 residues. The CDR3 reads CASSRTGAEAFF. In nucleotides, the CDR3 is TGTGCCAGCAGCAGGACAGGTGCTGAAGCTTTCTTT.

The chain employs TRBV24-1 and TRBJ2-1, with 12 bases identical to TRBD2. Per germline, CDR1 KGHDR and CDR2 SFDVKD. V lost 4 bases and J lost 6; bases outside the gene matches: 18. The CDR3 has 20 residues. CDR3 DNA sequence: TGTGCCACCAGTGACCATGGACTAGCGGGGCAAAACGGACGGAGCAATGAGCAGTTCTTC. Translation gives CATSDHGLAGQNGRSNEQFF.

The chain carries TRBV30 and TRBJ2-5, with 8 bases aligning to TRBD2. J gave up 4 bases and V 2 bases, and 3 bases lay outside the gene matches. The germline V gene has CDR1 GTSNPN and CDR2 SVGIG (reference sequence). There are 13 residues in the CDR3. CDR3 DNA: TGTGCCTGGAGTCCGGGAGGGACAGAGACCCAGTACTTC. This codes for CAWSPGGTETQYF.

The count of this clone is one. The V gene is TRBV28, the J gene TRBJ1-1, with 8 bases identical to TRBD1. The CDR3 is made up of 14 amino acids. With V trimmed by 10 bases and J by 4 bases, 11 bases remained unmatched. In germline, CDR1 is MDHEN, CDR2 SYDVKM. In nucleotides, the CDR3 is TGTGCCACACGGCAGGGGGCGCGCTTCACTGAAGCTTTCTTT. Translating gives CATRQGARFTEAFF.

This rearrangement joins TRBV2 to TRBJ1-4, with 9 bases fitting TRBD1. The germline gives CDR1 SNHLY, CDR2 FYNNEI. The CDR3 totals 14 residues. The J segment lost 6 bases and the V segment lost 6 bases, leaving 5 bases of the junction unmatched. The CDR3 loop is CASSLRDRDEKLFF. The CDR3 region has the DNA TGTGCCAGCAGCCTCCGGGACAGGGATGAAAAACTGTTTTTT.

This clone was counted between two and nine times. V usage is TRBV5-1 and J usage is TRBJ1-5; 11 bases line up with TRBD1. With 0 bases clipped from V and 8 bases from J, the junction kept 4 bases outside the gene matches. From germline, CDR1 is SGHRS and CDR2 YFSETQ. The CDR3 extends over 15 amino acids. The CDR3 DNA reads as TGCGCCAGCAGCTTGGATGGGACAGGGGGGAAGCCCCAGCATTTT. Translating gives CASSLDGTGGKPQHF.

The CDR3 reads CATSDYKRGGGETQYF. In DNA, the CDR3 is TGTGCCACCAGTGATTACAAGCGGGGGGGTGGAGAGACCCAGTACTTC. This sequence joins TRBV24-1 and TRBJ2-5, with 10 positions matching TRBD2. CDR1 KGHDR and CDR2 SFDVKD come from the germline V gene. This CDR3 spans 16 amino acids. Unmatched junction bases numbered 6, after V lost 2 bases and J lost 4 bases.